This T cell receptor (beta chain) comes out of a study of tumor and adjacent non-tumor tissue in lung cancer (dated by TCRdb to between 2018 and 2020). Regarding the research as a whole: By cancer type, the cohort comprised approximately 12 adenocarcinoma patients, 2 squamous cell carcinoma patients and 1 small cell lung cancer patient. Among the roughly 15 patients, ages ranged from about 31 to 76 years, some 10 were men and 5 were women, and disease was TNM stage I to III. Sequencing generated a total of 130,000,000 or so productive TCRbeta reads, averaging approximately 3.8 million reads per sample. Using bulk TCRbeta repertoires from approximately 15 lung cancer patients, the study set lung tumor tissue side by side with matched distant non-tumor lung tissue. TCRbeta CDR3 sequencing was performed on approximately 30 paired specimens, with one tumor sample and one normal lung sample collected per patient. General study outcomes and caveats: Because peripheral blood was not sequenced, blood TCRbeta repertoires in the lung cancer patients of the study were not examined. Neither the sequencing platform nor unique molecular identifiers are mentioned in the methods. Significantly higher TCR diversity (inverse Simpson) was observed in tumor tissue than in normal lung tissue (approximately 430 vs 150, P = 0.0075, Mann-Whitney U test). TCR diversity was significantly higher in younger patients, and greater tumor TCR diversity was associated with shorter overall survival and shorter disease-free survival. Only around 16 patients were in the cohort, and the authors stated that larger samples and more detailed clinical data are needed. A significantly larger cumulative share of the repertoire was made up by the top 100 clones in normal lung than in tumor tissue.

The cysteine opens and the phenylalanine closes a CDR3 of 13 amino acids. Just the 39-base CDR3 DNA is kept, in frame starting at base 1. V sheds 0 bases and J sheds 6 bases, leaving 11 bases between their ends. From a lookup of the germline V gene (reference sequence), CDR1 and CDR2 are DFQATT and SNEGSKA. Receptors were amplified or captured by multiplex PCR. Sequencer: Illumina HiSeq 2500. TCRbeta libraries were built by three rounds of nested PCR using primers (Table S4), following protocols modified from ARM-PCR. Before sequencing, PCR products in the 200-500 bp range were cut out of the gel and cleaned up using the QIAquick gel extraction kit. In the paper's pipeline: Trimmomatic was used to clean the reads, FLASH merged the cleaned reads into complete CDR3 sequences, and MiTCR assigned the sequences to V(D)J germline segments. VDJtools was used to compute clonal diversity as the inverse Simpson's index. Productive reads were defined as in-frame sequences without a premature stop codon. TCRdb reanalyzed the raw reads on its own, using fastp at Q25 for trimming and MiXCR for clone calling, and kept in-frame beta chains. Each entry is one CDR3 protein sequence, shown with its most common DNA and genes. The V and J calls and clone size are TCRdb's, not the authors'. In all, the sample holds 85,000 to 100,000 distinct CDR3 sequences, and roughly 66% of those were seen once. The biggest ten clones account for 15% to 20% of the sample.

RNA was extracted from bulk unsorted tissue and checked for quality with a NanoDrop ND-1000 and an Agilent 2100. All donors had newly diagnosed lung cancer, had not received prior chemotherapy, and were admitted for thoracic surgery in China between August and November 2014. The study excluded patients who had received radiotherapy or chemotherapy before or who had another cancer at the same time. Pieces of surgical tissue measuring about 1-2 cm3 were kept in RNAlater solution and held at -80 degrees C until needed. Worth noting for this clonotype: It has no known antigen specificity. A much larger clone lies a single base off, so this may be a read error.

The rearranged segments are TRBV20-1 and TRBJ1-2, with no reliable assignment of the D segment. Sequenced: lung tumor tissue. This clonotype was obtained from a man aged 55 to 69 with non-small cell lung cancer. Read as DNA, the sequence is TGCAGTGCTAGAGAAAGGCCCGGGAATGGCTACACCTTC. Its amino acids are CSARERPGNGYTF.